Below are 13 T cell receptor beta chains sequenced from a single sample in a study of blood T cell repertoires in COVID-19. Here immunoSEQ multiplex PCR was the method, and the copy in TCRdb shows in-frame clones only, minus some. The table has about 72,000 clones, 82% seen once. The sequencing input was peripheral blood. These TCRs come from a man aged 55 to 70 with acute or convalescent COVID-19.

V and J are TRBV3-1 (or the pseudogene TRBV3-2) and TRBJ2-1; perhaps TRBD1 as D (6 bases). Germline V lookup: CDR1 LGHDT, CDR2 YNNKEL (reference sequence). CDR3 length equals 17 residues. The V and J ends lost 2 bases and 0 bases respectively, with 14 bases between them. The CDR3 DNA reads TGTGCCAGCAGCCAACCCCCCATGGGGGCCTCCTACAATGAGCAGTTCTTC. It encodes CASSQPPMGASYNEQFF.

V and J are TRBV20-1 and TRBJ1-1; the match to TRBD1 covers 8 bases. V was pared by 3 bases and J by 6 bases, with 12 bases of the junction left unmatched. The V gene's germline CDR1 is DFQATT and CDR2 SNEGSKA (reference sequence). This CDR3 is built from 15 residues. In nucleotides, the CDR3 is TGCAGTGCTAGTTCGGTCAGGGGGCTGGGTTCTGAAGCTTTCTTT. It is translated as CSASSVRGLGSEAFF.

The V and J genes are TRBV11-3 and TRBJ1-1; tentatively, D is TRBD1 (5 bases). The CDR3 is 13 residues long. With 1 base removed from V and 4 bases from J, the gap between germline ends came to 7 bases. Germline loops: CDR1 SGHNT, CDR2 YENEEA. The DNA for the CDR3 is TGTGCCAGCAGCTTAGTAAGGGGCACTGAAGCTTTCTTT. Its translation: CASSLVRGTEAFF. Based on the CDR3 plus reference TRBV11-3 and TRBJ1-1, the full variable domain is EAGVVQSPRYKIIEKKQPVAFWCNPISGHNTLYWYLQNLGQGPELLIRYENEEAVDDSQLPKDRFSAERLKGVDSTLKIQPAELGDSAVYLCASSLVRGTEAFFGQGTRLTVV.

Of note for this clone: Other nucleotide sequences from this sample produce the same CDR3. The V and J genes are TRBV20-1 and TRBJ1-1; D uncertain. This CDR3 spans 11 amino acids. Trimming removed 0 bases from V and 5 bases from J, with 4 bases in between. CDR1 DFQATT and CDR2 SNEGSKA come from the germline V gene (reference sequence). The CDR3 loop is CSARDRTEAFF. The CDR3 DNA sequence: TGCAGTGCTAGAGACCGGACTGAAGCTTTCTTT.

The rearrangement uses TRBV6-5 and TRBJ1-5; D uncertain. Germline V gene data show CDR1 as MNHEY and CDR2 as SVGAGI. The V end lost 0 bases, the J end lost 0 bases, and 6 bases lay between the germline ends. CDR3 length equals 15 residues. CDR3 sequence: CASSYSGSSNQPQHF. Written as DNA, the CDR3 is TGTGCCAGCAGTTACTCTGGCAGTAGCAATCAGCCCCAGCATTTT.

This clone was detected a few times. The chain links TRBV7-2 to TRBJ2-5; D is undetermined. The CDR3 totals 13 residues. CDR1 and CDR2 from the germline V gene are SGHTA and FQGNSA. Between the trimmed V and J ends, which lost 4 bases and 5 bases, there was a span of 11 bases. The CDR3 sequence: CASSSLMQETQYF. Written as DNA, the CDR3 is TGTGCCAGCAGCTCATTAATGCAGGAGACCCAGTACTTC.

The CDR3 region is CSVEGGTGGFF. The CDR3 coding sequence is TGCAGCGTTGAAGGTGGGACAGGCGGGTTCTTC. The V call is TRBV29-1, the J call TRBJ2-1, with TRBD1 matching over 8 bases. CDR1 and CDR2 (germline): SQVTM, ANQGSEA. The length of the CDR3 is 11 residues. V lost 1 base, J lost 15 bases, and 5 bases stayed unmatched.

The V call is TRBV7-7, the J call TRBJ2-7; TRBD2 agrees at 7 bases. Germline CDR1 and CDR2: SSHAT and FNYEAQ (reference sequence). The V and J ends lost 0 bases and 3 bases, in that order; junction bases with no gene match: 5. The CDR3 contains 15 residues. The CDR3 DNA sequence: TGTGCCAGCAGCTTAGCGGCGGGGGAGTTCTACGAGCAGTACTTC. Protein sequence: CASSLAAGEFYEQYF.

The chain employs TRBV6-1 and TRBJ2-7, with TRBD2 identical over 10 bases. Per germline, CDR1 MNHNS and CDR2 SASEGT. The CDR3 spans 14 residues. The J segment lost 3 bases and the V segment lost 4 bases, leaving 3 bases of the junction unmatched. In nucleotides, the CDR3 is TGTGCCAGCAGTGTAGCGGGGGGAAACTACGAGCAGTACGTC. Its protein is CASSVAGGNYEQYV.

The V call is TRBV6-1, the J call TRBJ1-5, with 8 bases aligning to TRBD1. CDR1 and CDR2 from the germline V gene are MNHNS and SASEGT. The V segment lost 1 base and the J segment 6 bases; nucleotides outside the gene matches: 5. The CDR3 length is 15 residues. CDR3 loop: CASSEGPDRAQPQHF. DNA of the CDR3: TGTGCCAGCAGTGAAGGTCCGGACAGGGCTCAGCCCCAGCATTTT.

The CDR3 region is CASSLAGGSTGELFF. CDR3 coding DNA: TGTGCCAGCAGCTTAGCCGGGGGTTCCACCGGGGAGCTGTTTTTT. The chain couples TRBV11-2 to TRBJ2-2, with D perhaps TRBD2 (6 bases). The CDR3 runs 15 residues. From germline, CDR1 is SGHAT and CDR2 FQNNGV. Trimming took off 1 base at V and 4 bases at J, with 10 bases between the two ends.

The chain has TRBV5-6 and TRBJ1-5, with D hard to call. V was pared by 1 base and J by 7 bases, with 15 bases between. This CDR3 has 15 amino acids. CDR1 and CDR2 (germline): SGHDT, YYEEEE. The CDR3 protein is CASSLWGVRYQPQHF. CDR3 nucleotide sequence: TGTGCCAGCAGCTTGTGGGGAGTTAGGTACCAGCCCCAGCATTTT.

This sequence joins TRBV19 and TRBJ1-1, with 7 bases aligning to TRBD1. CDR1 LNHDA and CDR2 SQIVND come from the germline V gene (reference sequence). The CDR3 is 17 residues long. Trimming cost V 3 bases and J 0 bases; bases outside gene matches: 10. This CDR3 is CASSIYPPGQLNTEAFF. CDR3 nucleotide sequence: TGTGCCAGTAGTATCTACCCCCCGGGACAGCTGAACACTGAAGCTTTCTTT.